The TCR beta chain under discussion was sequenced for a study of cytomegalovirus exposure and HLA in healthy donors. Study conclusions and caveats: Listed as cytomegalovirus-associated were around 160 TCR beta chains. Within the approximately 130 validation repertoires, first-cohort TCR clusters tended to co-occur, according to a later analysis. Cytomegalovirus status, reportedly, was diagnosed with high specificity and sensitivity by the classifier.

On this clone itself: The antigen is undetermined.

Germline V gives CDR1 MNHNS, CDR2 SASEGT. There are 11 residues in the CDR3. Trimming stripped 6 bases from V and 5 bases from J, with 5 bases between. Data came from immunoSEQ multiplex PCR; TCRdb stores just in-frame clones and leaves some out. The repertoire includes fewer than 150,000 clones, roughly 86% of them detected once, and just under 9% sits in the top ten. The rearrangement links TRBV6-1 to TRBJ1-5, with D perhaps TRBD1 (5 bases). Source material: PBMCs. The receptor was derived from a man aged 18 to 35 in good health and CMV-seropositive. DNA for the CDR3: TGTGCCAGCAGGACAGATCAGCCCCAGCATTTT. Amino acids: CASRTDQPQHF.